The 26 T cell receptor beta chains below all came from one sample that was sequenced in a study of blood T cell repertoires in COVID-19. Measured with immunoSEQ multiplex PCR; TCRdb has only the in-frame clones, and not every one. Of roughly 300,000 clones in the sample, approximately 87% were seen once. Material for sequencing was peripheral blood. The receptors derive from a woman between 50 and 59 years old who had recovered from COVID-19.

The gene calls are TRBV4-3 and TRBJ1-2, with TRBD1 as a possible D gene (6 bases). Germline CDR1 reads LGHNA; CDR2 reads YSLEER. The length of the CDR3 is 13 residues. V dropped 9 bases and J dropped 4 bases, with 15 bases sitting between them. CDR3: CARSHRTAYGYTF. CDR3 in DNA: TGCGCCAGATCCCACCGGACAGCCTATGGCTACACCTTC.

The rearrangement joins TRBV27 to TRBJ1-1; TRBD1 agrees at 11 bases. CDR3 length equals 13 residues. V shed 4 bases, J shed 7 bases, and the junction held 2 bases outside the gene matches. Germline CDR1 is MNHEY and CDR2 is SMNVEV (reference sequence). As DNA, the CDR3 is TGTGCCAGCAGTTGGACAGGGGGCGGTGAAGCTTTCTTT. This codes for CASSWTGGGEAFF.

The V and J genes are TRBV19 and TRBJ2-1; 13 bases align to TRBD2. This CDR3 spans 15 amino acids. CDR1 is LNHDA, CDR2 SQIVND, per germline (reference sequence). Losses at the gene ends were 3 bases for V and 7 bases for J; bases not matched to a gene: 3. The CDR3 nucleotides are TGTGCCAGTAGTATGACTAGCGGGGGGTGGAATGAGCAGTTCTTC. Its translation is CASSMTSGGWNEQFF.

The chain recombines TRBV29-1 with TRBJ1-2, with 8 bases lining up with TRBD1. This CDR3 is 13 amino acids long. V lost 4 bases, J lost 6 bases, and 7 bases stayed unmatched. The V gene's germline CDR1 is SQVTM and CDR2 ANQGSEA. The CDR3 nucleotides are TGCAGCGTTGGTCTTGGACAGGGCGATGGCTACACCTTC. Translating gives CSVGLGQGDGYTF.

V usage is TRBV2 and J usage is TRBJ1-6; possible D gene TRBD1, 5 bases. Deletions cut 8 bases from V and 14 bases from J, with 25 bases between. The CDR3 runs to 15 residues. CDR1 is SNHLY and CDR2 is FYNNEI in the germline V gene. CDR3 loop: CASGETDPFLEALHF. The CDR3 region has the DNA TGTGCCAGCGGAGAGACAGATCCCTTTCTCGAGGCCCTCCACTTT. The full variable domain, completed using reference TRBV2 and TRBJ1-6, is EPEVTQTPSHQVTQMGQEVILRCVPISNHLYFYWYRQILGQKVEFLVSFYNNEISEKSEIFDDQFSVERPDGSNFTLKIRSTKLEDSAMYFCASGETDPFLEALHFGNGTRLTVT.

The chain employs TRBV5-1 and TRBJ1-1; no definite D call. The CDR3 is 11 amino acids. Per the germline V gene, CDR1 is SGHRS and CDR2 is YFSETQ. The V and J ends lost 0 bases and 6 bases respectively, with 3 bases between them. The CDR3 DNA reads TGCGCCAGCAGCTTGGGAGCTGAAGCTTTCTTT. This gives the protein CASSLGAEAFF.

This sequence joins TRBV5-1 and TRBJ1-4; tentatively, D is TRBD1 (6 bases). V lost 5 bases to trimming and J lost 5 bases, with 13 bases between them. The germline V gene has CDR1 SGHRS and CDR2 YFSETQ. The CDR3 is made up of 14 amino acids. CDR3 residues: CASSLQGLNEKLFF. For the CDR3, the DNA is TGCGCCAGCAGTTTACAGGGCCTAAATGAAAAACTGTTTTTT.

As concerns this clone: A much more abundant neighbour one base away suggests this may be a read error. The chain couples TRBV2 to TRBJ2-2; TRBD1 aligns across 9 bases. The CDR3 runs to 13 residues. Per the germline V gene, CDR1 is SNHLY and CDR2 is FYNNEI. V was pared by 6 bases and J by 7 bases, with 3 bases of the junction left unmatched. The CDR3 reads CASRGQGIGELFF. CDR3 in DNA: TGTGCCAGCAGAGGACAGGGGATCGGGGAGCTGTTTTTT.

V usage is TRBV10-3 and J usage is TRBJ1-2; 8 bases map to TRBD1. Trimming at V came to 5 bases and at J to 6 bases, leaving 5 bases not matched to a gene. The CDR3 loop spans 13 amino acids. Per the germline V gene, CDR1 is ENHRY and CDR2 is SYGVKD. The DNA for the CDR3 is TGTGCCATCAGTTATCAGGGGGCCGATGGCTACACCTTC. Amino acid sequence: CAISYQGADGYTF.

The genes are TRBV28 and TRBJ2-1; D might be TRBD2 (6 bases). From germline, CDR1 is MDHEN and CDR2 SYDVKM. Trimming took off 8 bases at V and 2 bases at J, with 19 bases between the two ends. There are 16 residues in the CDR3. This CDR3 reads CASLESAGLTYNEQFF. CDR3 in DNA: TGTGCCAGCCTGGAAAGTGCGGGACTCACCTACAATGAGCAGTTCTTC.

This rearrangement joins TRBV15 to TRBJ1-3, with a tentative D call TRBD1 (5 bases). V lost 1 base and J lost 1, with 11 bases in between. Germline CDR1 reads LNHNV; CDR2 reads YYDKDF (reference sequence). This CDR3 has 16 amino acids. The DNA for the CDR3 is TGTGCCACCAGCAGAGCCCCTCGGGGGTCTGGAAACACCATATATTTT. Encoded protein: CATSRAPRGSGNTIYF.

This chain connects TRBV6-1 to TRBJ1-4, with D tentatively TRBD1 (5 bases). Trimming took 3 bases from V and 7 from J, leaving 12 bases between them. CDR1 MNHNS and CDR2 SASEGT come from the germline V gene. There are 14 residues in the CDR3. As DNA, the CDR3 is TGTGCCAGCAGTGATGTGGGGGAGGGTGAAAAACTGTTTTTT. It is translated as CASSDVGEGEKLFF.

V gene TRBV18 combines with J gene TRBJ1-3; D is undetermined. Germline CDR1 KGHSH, CDR2 LQKENI. This CDR3 contains 15 residues. Trimming shortened V by 3 bases and J by 0 bases, and 9 bases separated the two germline ends. CDR3 in amino acids: CASSPPSLSGNTIYF. The DNA for the CDR3 is TGTGCCAGCTCACCCCCGAGCCTCTCTGGAAACACCATATATTTT.

This chain uses TRBV6-5 with TRBJ2-7, with a possible D match to TRBD2 (6 bases). Trimming removed 10 bases at V and 0 bases at J, with 10 bases between. The CDR3 is 12 residues long. Germline V CDR1 and CDR2: MNHEY, SVGAGI. In DNA form, the CDR3 reads TGTGCCACCGGAGGGAGCTCCTACGAGCAGTACTTC. This codes for CATGGSSYEQYF.

The chain is built from TRBV18 and TRBJ1-1; D is uncertain. The germline V and J ends were trimmed by 2 bases and 9 bases, with 13 bases remaining between them. The germline V gene has CDR1 KGHSH and CDR2 LQKENI. The CDR3 extends over 13 amino acids. In DNA, the CDR3 is TGTGCCAGCTCACCAGATTACAGCGGACAAGCTTTCTTT. It translates to CASSPDYSGQAFF.

Details on this clone: An end of the junction does not agree with germline; a read error may underlie this. The chain links TRBV5-1 to TRBJ1-1, with D perhaps matching TRBD1 (6 bases). This CDR3 has 15 residues. Looked up from germline, CDR1 is SGHRS and CDR2 is YFSETQ. As DNA, the CDR3 is TGCGCAAGCAGGATCTCGGTACAGGGTAATACTGAAGCTTTCTTT. Translated, it gives CASRISVQGNTEAFF.

This chain joins TRBV9 and TRBJ1-2; D unclear. The V gene lost 2 bases and the J gene lost 6 bases, with 14 bases spanning the gap. The CDR3 consists of 14 residues. The germline V gene has CDR1 SGDLS and CDR2 YYNGEE. The CDR3 region is CASSVLDLRHGYTF. The DNA for the CDR3 is TGTGCCAGCAGCGTCCTAGACCTGCGCCATGGCTACACCTTC.

The chain employs TRBV9 and TRBJ2-1, with D possibly TRBD2 on 6 matching bases. The CDR3 loop spans 15 amino acids. Germline CDR1 is SGDLS and CDR2 is YYNGEE. Trimming took 3 bases from V and 9 from J, leaving 19 bases between them. The CDR3 region has the DNA TGTGCCAGCAGCGCACCCGGGACTCAGGTTCTTGAGCAGTTCTTC. Protein sequence: CASSAPGTQVLEQFF.

The chain is built from TRBV11-3 and TRBJ2-3; 13 bases match TRBD2. Germline V gene lookup returns CDR1 SGHNT and CDR2 YENEEA. The CDR3 runs to 16 residues. Unmatched junction bases numbered 6, after V lost 5 bases and J lost 4 bases. CDR3 amino acids: CASSTTSGGAADTQYF. CDR3 in DNA: TGTGCCAGCAGCACAACTAGCGGGGGGGCCGCAGATACGCAGTATTTT.

This clone was counted between two and nine times. The gene calls are TRBV7-8 and TRBJ2-7; 12 bases fit TRBD2. Trimming removed 5 bases from V and 0 bases from J; junction bases left unmatched: 11. Germline V gene lookup returns CDR1 SGHVS and CDR2 FQNEAQ. The CDR3 spans 18 residues. The CDR3, as DNA: TGTGCCAGCAGCCCTCGGGCTAGCGGGAGGGGGAGCTCCTACGAGCAGTACTTC. Translating gives CASSPRASGRGSSYEQYF. Using reference TRBV7-8 and TRBJ2-7 for the parts outside the CDR3, the full variable domain is GAGVSQSPRYKVAKRGQDVALRCDPISGHVSLFWYQQALGQGPEFLTYFQNEAQLDKSGLPSDRFFAERPEGSVSTLKIQRTQQEDSAVYLCASSPRASGRGSSYEQYFGPGTRLTVT.

This clone came up once. This rearrangement joins TRBV28 to TRBJ2-5; 11 positions match TRBD1. The CDR3 loop spans 15 amino acids. J lost 5 bases, V lost 10 bases, and 12 bases had no gene match. Germline CDR1 is MDHEN and CDR2 is SYDVKM. Written as DNA, the CDR3 is TGTGCCACCAGACGGGACAGGGGGTTTCGGGAGACCCAGTACTTC. It codes for CATRRDRGFRETQYF.

This clone was seen a few times. The J gene is TRBJ2-5, the V gene TRBV10-3; D ambiguous. Germline V gives CDR1 ENHRY, CDR2 SYGVKD. Between the trimmed V and J ends, which lost 1 base and 1 base, there was a span of 4 bases. This CDR3 has 13 amino acids. CDR3 protein: CAISELLQETQYF. CDR3 DNA sequence: TGTGCCATCAGTGAGTTACTCCAAGAGACCCAGTACTTC.

This clone was detected only a few times. The V and J genes are TRBV28 and TRBJ1-5, with TRBD1 matching 8 bases. V lost 6 bases, J lost 6 bases, and 7 bases stayed unmatched. CDR3 length: 14 residues. Per germline, CDR1 MDHEN and CDR2 SYDVKM. CDR3 coding DNA: TGTGCCAGCAGCCCCAGGGGGCTCGGTCAGCCCCAGCATTTT. The encoded protein is CASSPRGLGQPQHF.

This chain uses TRBV6-2 or TRBV6-3 with TRBJ1-1; 9 nucleotides align to TRBD1. The junction had 7 bases not matched to a gene; V was cut back by 0 bases and J by 5 bases. The CDR3 runs to 16 residues. The germline V gene has CDR1 MNHEY and CDR2 SVGEGT. In nucleotides, the CDR3 is TGTGCCAGCAGTTACTCCCCGGGACAGGGACTTACTGAAGCTTTCTTT. The encoded protein is CASSYSPGQGLTEAFF.

This sequence joins TRBV19 and TRBJ1-2; D gene uncertain. Looked up from germline, CDR1 is LNHDA and CDR2 is SQIVND (reference sequence). The V gene lost 1 base and the J gene lost 6 bases, with 6 bases spanning the gap. This CDR3 has 12 residues. The CDR3 region has the DNA TGTGCCAGTAGTATAGTTGGGCATGGCTACACCTTC. This encodes CASSIVGHGYTF.

This chain joins TRBV2 and TRBJ2-1, with 14 bases matching TRBD2. Germline loops: CDR1 SNHLY, CDR2 FYNNEI. This CDR3 has 15 amino acids. The junction had 5 bases not matched to a gene; V was cut back by 6 bases and J by 7 bases. CDR3 residues: CASRPTSGGGNEQFF. The CDR3 DNA reads as TGTGCCAGCAGACCGACTAGCGGGGGGGGTAATGAGCAGTTCTTC.